A selection of T cell receptor beta chains follows, all from one sample in a study of cytomegalovirus exposure and HLA in healthy donors. Method: immunoSEQ multiplex PCR; TCRdb's copy keeps in-frame clones and lacks some. This sample has 130,000 to 150,000 clones, with about 89% found just once. The sequencing sample was made of PBMCs. The receptors derive from a man younger than 30 in good health and CMV-seronegative. CDR3s include the opening cysteine and the closing phenylalanine or tryptophan. The order of the fields is CDR3 DNA, CDR3 protein, J gene, V gene, D gene, clone size. The D gene is left open where the match is weak. Not all rows give a size; the values are once, few, many and, for expanded clones, a class.

CDR3nt: TGTGCCAGCAGAACAGGGTCGCAATTCAATGAGCAGTTCTTC; CDR3aa: CASRTGSQFNEQFF; j_gene: TRBJ2-1; v_gene: TRBV6-5; d_gene: -; abundance: few
CDR3nt: TGTGCCAGCAGCTTGGTAGAAAACACCATATATTTT; CDR3aa: CASSLVENTIYF; j_gene: TRBJ1-3; v_gene: TRBV11-2; d_gene: -; abundance: -
CDR3nt: TGTGCCAGCAGTTACTGGAGACCTTCTAGCAATCAGCCCCAGCATTTT; CDR3aa: CASSYWRPSSNQPQHF; j_gene: TRBJ1-5; v_gene: TRBV6-7; d_gene: -; abundance: -
CDR3nt: TGTGCCAGTAGTATAGAAGGACAGACAGACATCAATCAGCCCCAGCATTTT; CDR3aa: CASSIEGQTDINQPQHF; j_gene: TRBJ1-5; v_gene: TRBV19; d_gene: -; abundance: -
CDR3nt: TGTGCCAGCAGTTACAGGGGGGGCGAAAAACTGTTTTTT; CDR3aa: CASSYRGGEKLFF; j_gene: TRBJ1-4; v_gene: TRBV6-5; d_gene: -; abundance: -
CDR3nt: TGTGCCAGCAGCCCACTAGCACAGGTCCGTGAGCAGTTCTTC; CDR3aa: CASSPLAQVREQFF; j_gene: TRBJ2-1; v_gene: TRBV9; d_gene: -; abundance: once
CDR3nt: TGTGCCAGCTCACCAGATTTCAGGGGCTCTGGAAACACCATATATTTT; CDR3aa: CASSPDFRGSGNTIYF; j_gene: TRBJ1-3; v_gene: TRBV18; d_gene: -; abundance: -
CDR3nt: TGTGCCAGCAGCGTACAGGGGGACTCGCAGTTCTTC; CDR3aa: CASSVQGDSQFF; j_gene: TRBJ2-1; v_gene: TRBV9; d_gene: -; abundance: -
CDR3nt: TGTGCCAGCAGCGTAGGCAGGGTGAGAAACTATGGCTACACCTTC; CDR3aa: CASSVGRVRNYGYTF; j_gene: TRBJ1-2; v_gene: TRBV9; d_gene: -; abundance: -
CDR3nt: TGCGCCAGCAGCCATGCATTTAGCGGGGGGGGACGTACAAATGAGCAGTTCTTC; CDR3aa: CASSHAFSGGGRTNEQFF; j_gene: TRBJ2-1; v_gene: TRBV4-3; d_gene: TRBD2; abundance: -
CDR3nt: TGTGCCAGCAGCAAAATGAGGACAGGGCTTGGGAATGGCTATAATTCACCCCTCCACTTT; CDR3aa: CASSKMRTGLGNGYNSPLHF; j_gene: TRBJ1-6; v_gene: TRBV21-1; d_gene: -; abundance: once
CDR3nt: TGTGCCAGCAGTGAGAAAAGGGGCCAAGAGACCCAGTACTTC; CDR3aa: CASSEKRGQETQYF; j_gene: TRBJ2-5; v_gene: TRBV2; d_gene: -; abundance: -
CDR3nt: TGCGCCAGCAGCTCGTTGACCAGGGGGCCTAAGAACACTGAAGCTTTCTTT; CDR3aa: CASSSLTRGPKNTEAFF; j_gene: TRBJ1-1; v_gene: TRBV5-1; d_gene: TRBD1; abundance: -
CDR3nt: TGTGCCAGCAGCGTTTTCGACAGGAGCTCTGGGGCCAACGTCCTGACTTTC; CDR3aa: CASSVFDRSSGANVLTF; j_gene: TRBJ2-6; v_gene: TRBV9; d_gene: -; abundance: -
CDR3nt: TGTGCCAGCAGCCTACGGACAGGGAATAATTCACCCCTCCACTTT; CDR3aa: CASSLRTGNNSPLHF; j_gene: TRBJ1-6; v_gene: TRBV7-9; d_gene: TRBD1; abundance: -
CDR3nt: TGCGCCAGCAGCTTGAGGGGGACTAGGGGTGATACGCAGTATTTT; CDR3aa: CASSLRGTRGDTQYF; j_gene: TRBJ2-3; v_gene: TRBV5-1; d_gene: TRBD2; abundance: few
CDR3nt: TGTGCCAGCACTCTGATCGGTCCGCCCCCCCTTTCCGGACAGAACACTGAAGCTTTCTTT; CDR3aa: CASTLIGPPPLSGQNTEAFF; j_gene: TRBJ1-1; v_gene: TRBV27; d_gene: -; abundance: -
CDR3nt: TGTGCCAGCACCCAGGCCAGGAACAATTCACCCCTCCACTTT; CDR3aa: CASTQARNNSPLHF; j_gene: TRBJ1-6; v_gene: TRBV6-5; d_gene: -; abundance: -
CDR3nt: TGCGCCAGCAGCTTAAGACAGGGCGGAAACACCGGGGAGCTGTTTTTT; CDR3aa: CASSLRQGGNTGELFF; j_gene: TRBJ2-2; v_gene: TRBV5-1; d_gene: TRBD1; abundance: -
CDR3nt: TGTGCCAGCTCAAGTTCCAGGGCCCAAGAGACCCAGTACTTC; CDR3aa: CASSSSRAQETQYF; j_gene: TRBJ2-5; v_gene: TRBV18; d_gene: -; abundance: -
CDR3nt: TGTGCCAGCAGTGAATTCGGGACAGGGGTTAATTCACCCCTCCACTTT; CDR3aa: CASSEFGTGVNSPLHF; j_gene: TRBJ1-6; v_gene: TRBV2; d_gene: TRBD1; abundance: -
CDR3nt: TGTGCCAGTAGCACCTCGCTAGGGGCGACCTACGAGCAGTACTTC; CDR3aa: CASSTSLGATYEQYF; j_gene: TRBJ2-7; v_gene: TRBV19; d_gene: -; abundance: -
CDR3nt: TGTGCCAGCACCAAAAGTTGGGACAGGCCTGAAAAACTGTTTTTT; CDR3aa: CASTKSWDRPEKLFF; j_gene: TRBJ1-4; v_gene: TRBV9; d_gene: TRBD1; abundance: -
CDR3nt: TGCGCCAGCAGTACCGGGACAGGGGACGGCTATGGCTACACCTTC; CDR3aa: CASSTGTGDGYGYTF; j_gene: TRBJ1-2; v_gene: TRBV10-2; d_gene: TRBD1; abundance: -
CDR3nt: TGTGCCAGCAGCTTAGAGACCCCCCAAGGGGCAGATACGCAGTATTTT; CDR3aa: CASSLETPQGADTQYF; j_gene: TRBJ2-3; v_gene: TRBV7-2; d_gene: -; abundance: -
CDR3nt: TGTGCCAGCAGCCCGTCGACTAGGGAGACCCAGTACTTC; CDR3aa: CASSPSTRETQYF; j_gene: TRBJ2-5; v_gene: TRBV5-4; d_gene: -; abundance: -
CDR3nt: TGTGCCAGCAGCTTACAGGCGGGACCCACGGTGTTTGGCTACACCTTC; CDR3aa: CASSLQAGPTVFGYTF; j_gene: TRBJ1-2; v_gene: TRBV7-2; d_gene: -; abundance: -
CDR3nt: TGTGCCAGCACCCCGGGAGCGGGGGGATATTACAATGAGCAGTTCTTC; CDR3aa: CASTPGAGGYYNEQFF; j_gene: TRBJ2-1; v_gene: TRBV11-2; d_gene: TRBD2; abundance: -
CDR3nt: TGTGCCAGCAGTTTCCTCCTAGCGGTATACAATGAGCAGTTCTTC; CDR3aa: CASSFLLAVYNEQFF; j_gene: TRBJ2-1; v_gene: TRBV7-9; d_gene: TRBD2; abundance: -
CDR3nt: TGCGCCAGCAGCTTGGGAGCGACAGGGGGCTATGAAAAACTGTTTTTT; CDR3aa: CASSLGATGGYEKLFF; j_gene: TRBJ1-4; v_gene: TRBV5-1; d_gene: TRBD1; abundance: -
CDR3nt: TGTGCCAGCAGCTTAGCCACCGGGGTAGGGGAGCTGTTTTTT; CDR3aa: CASSLATGVGELFF; j_gene: TRBJ2-2; v_gene: TRBV11-1; d_gene: -; abundance: -
CDR3nt: TGTGCCAGCAGCCCAGAGCGGGGATTAGCCAAAAACATTCAGTACTTC; CDR3aa: CASSPERGLAKNIQYF; j_gene: TRBJ2-4; v_gene: TRBV11-3; d_gene: TRBD2; abundance: -
CDR3nt: TGTGCCAGCAGGCAAACGGGACAGGGGGCTGAAAAACTGTTTTTT; CDR3aa: CASRQTGQGAEKLFF; j_gene: TRBJ1-4; v_gene: TRBV2; d_gene: TRBD1; abundance: few
CDR3nt: TGTGCCAGCAGTGAAAGGGGGCAGAACTATGGCTACACCTTC; CDR3aa: CASSERGQNYGYTF; j_gene: TRBJ1-2; v_gene: TRBV2; d_gene: TRBD1; abundance: -
CDR3nt: TGCGCCACCAATAGCGGGGATGGCGATACGCAGTATTTT; CDR3aa: CATNSGDGDTQYF; j_gene: TRBJ2-3; v_gene: TRBV5-1; d_gene: TRBD2; abundance: -
CDR3nt: TGTGCCAGCAGCTTCGGGAGAAGGGACTATGGCTACACCTTC; CDR3aa: CASSFGRRDYGYTF; j_gene: TRBJ1-2; v_gene: TRBV7-9; d_gene: -; abundance: -
CDR3nt: TGTGCCAGCACTCACGACGGAGCCTACGAGCAGTACTTC; CDR3aa: CASTHDGAYEQYF; j_gene: TRBJ2-7; v_gene: TRBV11-2; d_gene: -; abundance: -
CDR3nt: TGTGCCAGCAGCGTAGATGGCGGCGCGGGGCAGTACTTC; CDR3aa: CASSVDGGAGQYF; j_gene: TRBJ2-7; v_gene: TRBV9; d_gene: -; abundance: few
CDR3nt: TGTGCCAGCAGCGTACTTGGGGCAGGGGACTATGGCTACACCTTC; CDR3aa: CASSVLGAGDYGYTF; j_gene: TRBJ1-2; v_gene: TRBV9; d_gene: -; abundance: -
CDR3nt: TGTGCCAGCAGCCTGGACAGGGTGAAGGCGACCCAGCATTTT; CDR3aa: CASSLDRVKATQHF; j_gene: TRBJ1-5; v_gene: TRBV7-8; d_gene: TRBD1; abundance: -
CDR3nt: TGTGCCTGGTGTTACGGCAGCCGGGGAGATACGCAGTATTTT; CDR3aa: CAWCYGSRGDTQYF; j_gene: TRBJ2-3; v_gene: TRBV30; d_gene: -; abundance: few
CDR3nt: TGTGCCTGGTCCGGACAGGGTAGCGGAAACACCATATATTTT; CDR3aa: CAWSGQGSGNTIYF; j_gene: TRBJ1-3; v_gene: TRBV30; d_gene: TRBD1; abundance: -
CDR3nt: TGTGCCAGCAGTGAATGGGGGCGGCCCAACTATGGCTACACCTTC; CDR3aa: CASSEWGRPNYGYTF; j_gene: TRBJ1-2; v_gene: TRBV2; d_gene: -; abundance: -
CDR3nt: TGTGCCAGCAGCTTAGGCGGGAGGGACAGGGGAGGCGAGCAGTACTTC; CDR3aa: CASSLGGRDRGGEQYF; j_gene: TRBJ2-7; v_gene: TRBV7-9; d_gene: -; abundance: -
CDR3nt: TGCAGTGCTAACAGGGAATACGAGCAGTACTTC; CDR3aa: CSANREYEQYF; j_gene: TRBJ2-7; v_gene: TRBV20-1; d_gene: -; abundance: once
CDR3nt: TGCGCCAGCAGCCAACAAATCGGGGGGGCCCGTCCGCGTCACTATGGCTACACCTTC; CDR3aa: CASSQQIGGARPRHYGYTF; j_gene: TRBJ1-2; v_gene: TRBV5-1; d_gene: -; abundance: -
CDR3nt: TGTGCCAGCTCACCCACGACAGGGCCGAACACTGAAGCTTTCTTT; CDR3aa: CASSPTTGPNTEAFF; j_gene: TRBJ1-1; v_gene: TRBV18; d_gene: TRBD1; abundance: once
CDR3nt: TGTGCCAGTAGTCGATGGGAGGGCGCCAGCCCTATGAACACTGAAGCTTTCTTT; CDR3aa: CASSRWEGASPMNTEAFF; j_gene: TRBJ1-1; v_gene: TRBV19; d_gene: -; abundance: -
CDR3nt: TGTGCCAGCAGCCCGGGGGGGCCGGGTTCACCCCTCCACTTT; CDR3aa: CASSPGGPGSPLHF; j_gene: TRBJ1-6; v_gene: TRBV7-9; d_gene: -; abundance: few
CDR3nt: TGTGCCAGCAGTGTGACAGTTAAACAAGAGACCCAGTACTTC; CDR3aa: CASSVTVKQETQYF; j_gene: TRBJ2-5; v_gene: TRBV6-1; d_gene: -; abundance: -